The sequence of this TCR beta chain was determined in a study of blood T cell repertoires in COVID-19. Profiling relied on immunoSEQ multiplex PCR, and the TCRdb table lists in-frame clones only, not all of them. Of hundreds of thousands of clones in the sample, around 89% were seen once. CDR3 length: 23 residues. Germline trimming cut 0 bases from V and 0 bases from J; bases unmatched to any gene: 20. From germline, CDR1 is LGHDT and CDR2 YNNKEL (reference sequence). This sequence originates from a man aged 25 to 45 who had been exposed to COVID-19. The sequencing input was PBMCs or T cells enriched from blood (not recorded which). This chain connects TRBV3-1 (or the pseudogene TRBV3-2) to TRBJ2-4, with 10 positions matching TRBD2. CDR3 sequence (DNA): TGTGCCAGCAGCCAAGAGAGTTTTAGCGGGGGGCTTTCTTTGAAACTAGCCAAAAACATTCAGTACTTC. Translating it yields CASSQESFSGGLSLKLAKNIQYF.